The TCR beta chain described here comes from a study of response to subunit inactivated influenza vaccine. The junction had 3 bases not matched to a gene; V was cut back by 1 base and J by 4 bases. CDR3 size: 14 residues. CDR1 is SGHDT, CDR2 YYEEEE, per germline. With respect to this clonotype: The antigen is unknown.

TCRdb called the RT-PCR reads again in MiXCR, with one record for every CDR3 protein. The data contain 650,000 to 800,000 distinct CDR3 sequences, about 15% of them singletons. Findings and caveats of the study: A suggestion made by the authors is that each seasonal influenza vaccination recruits few new T cells.

V and J are TRBV5-6 and TRBJ2-7; 9 bases are a match to TRBD1. This sample comprised PBMCs from blood, obtained roughly 15 days before vaccination. This TCR came from a man aged 50-60 years who received an inactivated influenza vaccine. The CDR3 spells CASSLRQGVYEQYF. CDR3 DNA sequence: TGTGCCAGCAGCTTGAGACAGGGGGTTTACGAGCAGTACTTC.